These T cell receptor beta chains were read from a single sample in a study of Ad26.COV2.S vaccination and SARS-CoV-2 variants. Some clones are missing from TCRdb's copy, which holds only in-frame ones; the method was immunoSEQ multiplex PCR. Of roughly 460,000 clones listed, 89% were seen once; the top ten hold about 1.5%. The source was peripheral blood, collected in a trial of Ad26.COV2.S vaccine versus placebo. These receptors all stem from a person aged 18 to 59 who received the Ad26.COV2.S COVID-19 vaccine or a placebo. Each CDR3 is given with its conserved first and last residue. D genes are given only for firm matches. Clone size is given for some rows only: seen once, a few or many times, or a class if the clone is expanded.

clone size	D gene	J gene	V gene	CDR3 protein	CDR3 DNA
.	.	TRBJ2-7	TRBV29-1	CSVEDRGYEQYF	TGCAGCGTTGAAGATAGGGGTTACGAGCAGTACTTC
.	.	TRBJ2-1	TRBV3-1/TRBV3-2	CASSLTNPGDLNNEQFF	TGTGCCAGCAGCCTCACCAACCCCGGCGACCTAAACAATGAGCAGTTCTTC
.	.	TRBJ2-3	TRBV3-1/TRBV3-2	CASSSRGRTDTQYF	TGTGCCAGCAGCTCCCGGGGTAGGACAGATACGCAGTATTTT
.	TRBD1	TRBJ2-2	TRBV7-8	CASTTGGVSSTGELFF	TGTGCCAGCACTACAGGGGGCGTATCGAGCACCGGGGAGCTGTTTTTT
.	.	TRBJ2-6	TRBV9	CASSPVVSGANVLTF	TGTGCCAGCAGCCCCGTAGTCTCTGGGGCCAACGTCCTGACTTTC
.	.	TRBJ2-5	TRBV4-2	CASSQVSGGDIYQETQYF	TGTGCCAGCAGCCAAGTTTCAGGCGGGGATATATACCAAGAGACCCAGTACTTC
.	TRBD1	TRBJ1-5	TRBV3-1/TRBV3-2	CASSLGTGIRPQHF	TGTGCCAGCAGCCTAGGGACAGGGATTCGGCCCCAGCATTTT
.	.	TRBJ2-3	TRBV29-1	CSVERAADTQYF	TGCAGCGTTGAGAGGGCGGCAGATACGCAGTATTTT
.	.	TRBJ1-6	TRBV4-3	CASSREGVDSPLHF	TGCGCCAGCAGCCGGGAGGGAGTGGATTCACCCCTCCACTTT
.	.	TRBJ1-1	TRBV6-5	CASSPLNMNTEAFF	TGTGCCAGCAGCCCCCTCAACATGAACACTGAAGCTTTCTTT
.	.	TRBJ1-1	TRBV9	CASSPGTLGTEAFF	TGTGCCAGCAGCCCAGGGACCTTGGGGACTGAAGCTTTCTTT
.	.	TRBJ1-6	TRBV25-1	CASSVGQRNSPLHF	TGTGCCAGCAGCGTCGGACAGAGAAATTCACCCCTCCACTTT
.	.	TRBJ2-6	TRBV5-3	CARSLRRYSGANVLTF	TGTGCCAGAAGCTTACGACGGTACTCTGGGGCCAACGTCCTGACTTTC
.	.	TRBJ2-7	TRBV7-2	CASSLAQGAGNSYEQYF	TGTGCCAGCAGCTTAGCTCAGGGCGCGGGTAACTCCTACGAGCAGTACTTC
.	TRBD1	TRBJ2-2	TRBV3-1/TRBV3-2	CASSQGVGTGTGELFF	TGTGCCAGCAGTCAAGGAGTCGGGACAGGAACCGGGGAGCTGTTTTTT
.	TRBD2	TRBJ2-1	TRBV5-1	CASSLAPGLEMGQFF	TGCGCCAGCAGCTTGGCTCCGGGACTAGAGATGGGGCAGTTCTTC
.	TRBD1	TRBJ1-5	TRBV2	CASSLGTVSNQPQHF	TGTGCCAGCAGCCTAGGGACAGTAAGCAATCAGCCCCAGCATTTT
.	.	TRBJ2-5	TRBV18	CASSKQETQYF	TGTGCCAGCTCGAAACAAGAGACCCAGTACTTC
.	.	TRBJ1-5	TRBV5-1	CASSLSSGGGQPQHF	TGCGCCAGCAGCTTGTCTTCTGGGGGCGGCCAGCCCCAGCATTTT
.	TRBD2	TRBJ2-2	TRBV29-1	CSVEWHTSGPGVTGELFF	TGCAGCGTTGAATGGCACACTAGCGGCCCAGGGGTCACCGGGGAGCTGTTTTTT
.	TRBD1	TRBJ1-6	TRBV6-2/TRBV6-3	CASSFRDSSYNSPLHF	TGTGCCAGCAGTTTTCGGGACAGCTCCTATAATTCACCCCTCCACTTT
.	.	TRBJ1-1	TRBV2	CASRHDGTPEAFF	TGTGCCAGCAGACACGACGGGACCCCTGAAGCTTTCTTT
.	.	TRBJ2-7	TRBV20-1	CSASGYEQYF	TGCAGTGCTAGTGGCTACGAGCAGTACTTC
.	.	TRBJ2-1	TRBV6-5	CASSLDVSSYNEQFF	TGTGCCAGCAGTTTGGATGTAAGCTCCTACAATGAGCAGTTCTTC
.	.	TRBJ2-2	TRBV7-3	CASSLFSTGGTGELFF	TGTGCCAGCAGCTTATTCTCGACAGGAGGCACCGGGGAGCTGTTTTTT
.	.	TRBJ1-2	TRBV30	CAWSAEMGGSYGYTF	TGTGCCTGGAGTGCAGAGATGGGGGGCAGCTATGGCTACACCTTC
.	.	TRBJ1-2	TRBV2	CASKRTGSGYTF	TGTGCCAGCAAACGCACAGGGTCCGGCTACACCTTC
.	.	TRBJ2-7	TRBV7-9	CASSLAGGEQYF	TGTGCCAGCAGCTTAGCGGGGGGAGAGCAGTACTTC
once	TRBD1	TRBJ2-7	TRBV7-9	CASSKRQGAHEQYF	TGTGCCAGCAGCAAAAGACAGGGGGCCCACGAGCAGTACTTC
once	TRBD2	TRBJ2-1	TRBV7-3	CASSLKTSGSYEQFF	TGTGCCAGCAGCTTAAAGACTAGCGGGAGCTATGAGCAGTTCTTC
few	.	TRBJ1-1	TRBV6-5	CASSKTRGEAFF	TGTGCCAGCAGTAAAACCAGGGGAGAAGCTTTCTTT
.	.	TRBJ2-7	TRBV15	CATSSTGLRDEQYF	TGTGCCACCAGCAGCACAGGGCTACGGGACGAGCAGTACTTC
.	.	TRBJ2-6	TRBV25-1	CASSERRSGANVLTF	TGTGCCAGCAGTGAGCGGCGCTCTGGGGCCAACGTCCTGACTTTC
.	TRBD2	TRBJ2-5	TRBV4-1	CASSPSLSGRETQYF	TGCGCCAGCAGCCCCTCCCTTAGCGGGAGAGAGACCCAGTACTTC